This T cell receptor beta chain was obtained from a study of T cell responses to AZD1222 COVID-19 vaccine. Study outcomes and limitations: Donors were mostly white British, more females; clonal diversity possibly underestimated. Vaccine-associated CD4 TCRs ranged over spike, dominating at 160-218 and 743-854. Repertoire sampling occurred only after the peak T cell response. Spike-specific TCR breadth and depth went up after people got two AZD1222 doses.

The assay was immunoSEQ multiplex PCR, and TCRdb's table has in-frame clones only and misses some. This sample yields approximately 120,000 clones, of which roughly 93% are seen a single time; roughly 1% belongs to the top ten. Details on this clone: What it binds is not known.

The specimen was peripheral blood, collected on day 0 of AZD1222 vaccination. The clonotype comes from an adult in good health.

CDR3 protein: CASSYMDESGNTIYF. The DNA of the CDR3 is TGTGCCAGCAGTTACATGGACGAATCTGGAAACACCATATATTTT. The chain uses TRBV6-2 or TRBV6-3 and TRBJ1-3; D remains ambiguous. Germline CDR1 is MNHEY and CDR2 is SVGEGT. The CDR3 is 15 residues long. V was clipped by 2 bases and J by 1 base, with 9 bases between them.